The rows below give T cell receptor beta chains drawn from one sample of a study of shared clonotypes between healthy human individuals. Method: immunoSEQ multiplex PCR; TCRdb's copy keeps in-frame clones and lacks some. Altogether about 2.4 million clones are present, more than 85% being singletons, with the ten largest covering 0.35% to 0.45%. The sample comprised naive CD4+ T cells from PBMCs. Receptors were obtained from a man younger than 30 in good health. Some clones in this sample may be carry-over from other donors' samples. Each CDR3 is given with its conserved first and last residue. D genes are given only for firm matches. Rows give clone size only sometimes, using once, few, many, or a class for an expanded clone.

CDR3aa: CASSPRGQSNTGELFF; CDR3nt: TGTGCCAGCTCACCACGAGGACAGTCGAACACCGGGGAGCTGTTTTTT; d_gene: .; abundance: .; v_gene: TRBV18; j_gene: TRBJ2-2; len: 16
CDR3aa: CSVLYSGTYEQYF; CDR3nt: TGCAGCGTTCTATATAGCGGAACCTACGAGCAGTACTTC; d_gene: .; abundance: .; v_gene: TRBV29-1; j_gene: TRBJ2-7; len: 13
CDR3aa: CASSSARSAYNEQFF; CDR3nt: TGTGCCAGCAGTTCAGCTCGGTCAGCCTACAATGAGCAGTTCTTC; d_gene: .; abundance: once; v_gene: TRBV28; j_gene: TRBJ2-1; len: 15
CDR3aa: CASSPLRFGNTDTQYF; CDR3nt: TGTGCCAGCAGTCCCCTGCGTTTCGGAAACACAGATACGCAGTATTTT; d_gene: .; abundance: .; v_gene: TRBV27; j_gene: TRBJ2-3; len: 16
CDR3aa: CASSRAAGGSGELFF; CDR3nt: TGTGCCAGCAGTCGGGCGGCAGGGGGGTCCGGGGAGCTGTTTTTT; d_gene: .; abundance: .; v_gene: TRBV27; j_gene: TRBJ2-2; len: 15
CDR3aa: CASSLDVGTQYF; CDR3nt: TGTGCCAGCAGCTTAGATGTTGGGACCCAGTACTTC; d_gene: .; abundance: .; v_gene: TRBV7-2; j_gene: TRBJ2-5; len: 12
CDR3aa: CASSLAFSQPQHF; CDR3nt: TGCGCCAGCAGCCTGGCTTTTAGTCAGCCCCAGCATTTT; d_gene: .; abundance: .; v_gene: TRBV5-1; j_gene: TRBJ1-5; len: 13
CDR3aa: CASSSRGQILAGELFF; CDR3nt: TGTGCCAGCAGCTCCAGGGGCCAGATTCTAGCCGGGGAGCTGTTTTTT; d_gene: .; abundance: .; v_gene: TRBV2; j_gene: TRBJ2-2; len: 16
CDR3aa: CASNQDRGPYEQYF; CDR3nt: TGCGCCAGCAACCAAGACAGGGGACCCTACGAGCAGTACTTC; d_gene: TRBD1; abundance: .; v_gene: TRBV4-3; j_gene: TRBJ2-7; len: 14
CDR3aa: CASSLQSSYEQYF; CDR3nt: TGTGCCAGTAGTCTGCAGAGCTCCTACGAGCAGTACTTC; d_gene: .; abundance: once; v_gene: TRBV19; j_gene: TRBJ2-7; len: 13
CDR3aa: CATSREGYNEQFF; CDR3nt: TGTGCCACCAGCAGGGAGGGGTACAATGAGCAGTTCTTC; d_gene: .; abundance: once; v_gene: TRBV15; j_gene: TRBJ2-1; len: 13
CDR3aa: CASTDGLPDTQYF; CDR3nt: TGTGCCAGCACCGACGGGCTCCCAGATACGCAGTATTTT; d_gene: .; abundance: .; v_gene: TRBV7-8; j_gene: TRBJ2-3; len: 13
CDR3aa: CASSFPEGRRIQETQYF; CDR3nt: TGTGCCAGCAGCTTCCCTGAGGGCAGGCGGATCCAAGAGACCCAGTACTTC; d_gene: .; abundance: .; v_gene: TRBV7-2; j_gene: TRBJ2-5; len: 17
CDR3aa: CASSVSSFNEKLFF; CDR3nt: TGTGCCAGCAGCGTATCCAGCTTTAATGAAAAACTGTTTTTT; d_gene: .; abundance: .; v_gene: TRBV9; j_gene: TRBJ1-4; len: 14
CDR3aa: CASSLGGWGLSNQPQHF; CDR3nt: TGTGCCAGCAGCTTAGGAGGATGGGGGTTGAGCAATCAGCCCCAGCATTTT; d_gene: .; abundance: .; v_gene: TRBV7-8; j_gene: TRBJ1-5; len: 17
CDR3aa: CASSEQDTEAFF; CDR3nt: TGTGCCAGCAGTGAACAGGACACTGAAGCTTTCTTT; d_gene: .; abundance: few; v_gene: TRBV2; j_gene: TRBJ1-1; len: 12
CDR3aa: CARSLGTGANGYTF; CDR3nt: TGTGCCAGGTCCCTTGGGACAGGGGCAAATGGCTACACCTTC; d_gene: TRBD1; abundance: once; v_gene: TRBV7-2; j_gene: TRBJ1-2; len: 14
CDR3aa: CASSFEGEILREQYF; CDR3nt: TGCGCCAGCAGCTTTGAGGGAGAGATCCTACGTGAGCAGTACTTC; d_gene: .; abundance: .; v_gene: TRBV5-1; j_gene: TRBJ2-7; len: 15
CDR3aa: CASSLGQGEGGLGQPQHF; CDR3nt: TGTGCCAGCAGCTTAGGGCAGGGGGAAGGGGGTTTGGGTCAGCCCCAGCATTTT; d_gene: TRBD1; abundance: .; v_gene: TRBV7-9; j_gene: TRBJ1-5; len: 18
CDR3aa: CATGTPPPEQYF; CDR3nt: TGTGCCACCGGGACACCCCCTCCGGAGCAGTACTTC; d_gene: .; abundance: .; v_gene: TRBV2; j_gene: TRBJ2-7; len: 12
CDR3aa: CASSPIREYNNEQFF; CDR3nt: TGTGCCAGCTCACCAATCCGGGAGTACAACAATGAGCAGTTCTTC; d_gene: .; abundance: .; v_gene: TRBV18; j_gene: TRBJ2-1; len: 15
CDR3aa: CASSLAGDGLSGANVLTF; CDR3nt: TGTGCCAGCAGCTTAGCGGGTGACGGCCTCTCTGGGGCCAACGTCCTGACTTTC; d_gene: .; abundance: .; v_gene: TRBV13; j_gene: TRBJ2-6; len: 18
CDR3aa: CASSHRQEGEQFF; CDR3nt: TGTGCCAGCTCACACCGACAGGAGGGTGAGCAGTTCTTC; d_gene: .; abundance: .; v_gene: TRBV18; j_gene: TRBJ2-1; len: 13
CDR3aa: CASSPLPGGFSYNEQFF; CDR3nt: TGTGCCAGCAGTCCCTTACCAGGGGGTTTCTCCTACAATGAGCAGTTCTTC; d_gene: TRBD1; abundance: .; v_gene: TRBV27; j_gene: TRBJ2-1; len: 17
CDR3aa: CASSLDRVNTEAFF; CDR3nt: TGTGCCAGCAGTTTAGACAGAGTTAACACTGAAGCTTTCTTT; d_gene: .; abundance: few; v_gene: TRBV2; j_gene: TRBJ1-1; len: 14